In its sample, the clone carrying this TCR beta chain was seen once. The method was immunoSEQ multiplex PCR; TCRdb's version includes in-frame clones alone and lacks a portion of them. The sample lists some 100,000 clones, about nine tenths seen once, with about 1.7% in the top ten. The entry originates in a study of blood T cell repertoires in COVID-19. Whole-study context: The United States, Italy and Spain supplied acute and convalescent COVID-19 samples. From T cells, B-cell-depleted T cells, or PBMCs came the material, which was cDNA or gDNA.

The CDR3 extends over 13 amino acids. Trimming removed 5 bases from V and 6 bases from J, with 10 bases in between. The V gene's germline CDR1 is MRHNA and CDR2 SNTAGT. The specimen sequenced was peripheral blood. The clonotype comes from a human donor with active COVID-19. The donor label of this sample is uncertain. The chain joins TRBV6-4 to TRBJ2-2; tentatively, D is TRBD2 (5 bases). The CDR3 DNA reads as TGTGCCAGCAGTAATAGCGAGCCCGGGGAGCTGTTTTTT. Protein product: CASSNSEPGELFF.